This T cell receptor (beta chain) emerged from a study of T cells in Graves' hyperthyroidism and ophthalmopathy. On the study more broadly: Peripheral blood draws took place at initial diagnosis, ahead of any treatment.

Uncontrolled infections, other autoimmune diseases, pregnancy or lactation led to exclusion of patients. Diagnosing involved the use of clinical symptoms, serum thyroxine and TRAb, thyroid ultrasound and orbital computed tomography. The CDR3 consists of 15 residues. Trimming took off 0 bases at V and 5 bases at J, with 11 bases between the two ends. Germline assignment: CDR1 MGHRA and CDR2 YSYEKL. Amplification of TCR beta CDR3 regions used RNA as the template. First-round RT-PCR of the TCR CDR3 relied on the HTBI primer set. Via MiXCR, TCRdb re-called the multiplex PCR reads, giving one row per CDR3 protein. The table has under 300,000 distinct CDR3 sequences, just over 14% seen once; the top ten hold 13%. Study-level results: Blood also contained most expanded thyroid clonotypes above 0.001.

In this sample, this clonotype turned up many times. Antigen unknown. The sample was blood. The chain uses TRBV4-1 and TRBJ1-3; D is perhaps TRBD1 (5 bases). This TCR was recovered from a woman aged 35 to 49 with Graves' hyperthyroidism that later progressed to Graves' ophthalmopathy. The CDR3 reads CASSQEGQGRNTIYF. The CDR3 nucleotides are TGCGCCAGCAGCCAAGAAGGGCAGGGAAGAAACACCATATATTTT.